This TCR beta chain comes out of a study of blood T cell repertoires in COVID-19. This clone appeared a single time. In Seattle, patients joined the study during active infection and were tracked longitudinally. The germline gives CDR1 SGDLS, CDR2 YYNGEE. V lost 3 bases and J lost 6; bases outside the gene matches: 4. The CDR3 is 15 residues long. Libraries were prepared by immunoSEQ multiplex PCR; TCRdb keeps only in-frame clonotypes and omits some of them. The top ten clones hold about 18% of a sample with about 200,000 clones, around nine tenths of them seen once. This sequence joins TRBV9 and TRBJ1-6; 9 bases match TRBD1. The receptor was isolated from a man aged 50 to 59 with COVID-19, enrolled during active disease. The sequencing input was peripheral blood. The CDR3 reads CASSEGTGSNSPLHF. The CDR3 region has the DNA TGTGCCAGCAGCGAGGGGACAGGGAGTAATTCACCCCTCCACTTT.